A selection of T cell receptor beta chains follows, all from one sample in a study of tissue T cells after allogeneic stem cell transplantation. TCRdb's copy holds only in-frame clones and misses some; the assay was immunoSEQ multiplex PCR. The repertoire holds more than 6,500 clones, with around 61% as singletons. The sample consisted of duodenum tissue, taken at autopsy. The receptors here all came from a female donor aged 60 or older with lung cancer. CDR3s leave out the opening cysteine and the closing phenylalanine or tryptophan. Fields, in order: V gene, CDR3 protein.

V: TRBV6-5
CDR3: ASSYLKGASGYT

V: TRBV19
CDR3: ASSIGLQGTQY

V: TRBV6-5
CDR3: ASSNRRDTGELF

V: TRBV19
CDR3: ASLRGREAF

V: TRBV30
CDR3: AWSLGQGRFGLYNSPLH

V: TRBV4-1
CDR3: ASSQDQGRISNSPLH

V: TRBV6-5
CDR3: ASSYDRGNEQF

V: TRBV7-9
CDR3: ASSISSVPGEQY

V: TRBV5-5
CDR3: ASSLVGTGGDTEAF

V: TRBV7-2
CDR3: ASNQAGQPQH

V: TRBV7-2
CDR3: ASSLGRTSGGNEQF

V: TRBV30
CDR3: AWSIDLNTEAF

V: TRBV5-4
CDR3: ASSLYWLSGANVLT